The entry that follows covers one T cell receptor (beta chain) sequence. What it binds is not known. Researchers ran the PCR with 60 Vbeta and 13 Jbeta primers. Measured with immunoSEQ multiplex PCR; TCRdb has only the in-frame clones, and not every one. Of 150,000 to 170,000 clones listed, 60% to 85% are singletons. This record comes from a study of cytomegalovirus exposure and HLA in healthy donors. General study points: The study labeled fewer than 200 TCR beta chains cytomegalovirus-associated. Among the most significant clusters, several appeared linked to common viral pathogens in a later analysis.

CDR3 size: 12 residues. The germline V gene encodes CDR1 MNHEY and CDR2 SMNVEV (reference sequence). V was trimmed by 2 bases and J by 8 bases, leaving 9 bases between them. Sequencing input: PBMCs. The origin of this receptor is a woman aged 40 to 50 in good health and CMV-seronegative. V is TRBV27 and J is TRBJ1-2; D gene unclear. CDR3 sequence reads: CASSLNGWGYTF. In DNA, the CDR3 is TGTGCCAGCAGTTTAAACGGTTGGGGCTACACCTTC.